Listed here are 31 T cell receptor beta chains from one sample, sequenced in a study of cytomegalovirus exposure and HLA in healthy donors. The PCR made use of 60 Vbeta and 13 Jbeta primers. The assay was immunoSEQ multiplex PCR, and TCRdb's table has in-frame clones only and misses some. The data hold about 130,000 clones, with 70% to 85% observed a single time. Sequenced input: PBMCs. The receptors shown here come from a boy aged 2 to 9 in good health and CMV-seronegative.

The CDR3 DNA sequence: TGTGCCAGCAGCTTACAGCGCGGGGGCCCTCACACCGGGGAGCTGTTTTTT. Its translation: CASSLQRGGPHTGELFF. The V call is TRBV11-2, the J call TRBJ2-2; weak D call: TRBD2 (7 bases). This CDR3 has 17 amino acids. Germline lookup yields CDR1 SGHAT and CDR2 FQNNGV. V was pared by 2 bases and J by 3 bases, with 16 bases between.

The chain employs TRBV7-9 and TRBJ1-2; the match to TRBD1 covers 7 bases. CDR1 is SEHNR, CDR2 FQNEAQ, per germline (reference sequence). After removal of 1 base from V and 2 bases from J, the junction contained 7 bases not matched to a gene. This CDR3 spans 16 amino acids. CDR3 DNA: TGTGCCAGCAGCTTAGGGGGCAAGGGACAGAACTATGGCTACACCTTC. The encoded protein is CASSLGGKGQNYGYTF.

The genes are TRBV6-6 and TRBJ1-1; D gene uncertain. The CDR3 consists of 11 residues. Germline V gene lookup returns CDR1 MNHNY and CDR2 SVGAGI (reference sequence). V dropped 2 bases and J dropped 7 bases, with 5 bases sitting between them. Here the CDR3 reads CASSYEDEAFF. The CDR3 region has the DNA TGTGCCAGCAGTTACGAGGATGAAGCTTTCTTT.

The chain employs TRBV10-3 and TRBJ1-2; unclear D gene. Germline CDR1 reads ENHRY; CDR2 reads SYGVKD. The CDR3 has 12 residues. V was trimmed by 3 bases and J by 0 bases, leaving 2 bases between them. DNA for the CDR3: TGTGCCATCAGTGACACTAACTATGGCTACACCTTC. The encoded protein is CAISDTNYGYTF.

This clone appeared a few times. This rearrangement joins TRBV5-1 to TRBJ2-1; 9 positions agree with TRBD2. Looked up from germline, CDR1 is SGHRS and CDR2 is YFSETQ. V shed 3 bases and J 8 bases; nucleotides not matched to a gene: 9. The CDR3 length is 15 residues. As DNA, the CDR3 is TGCGCCAGCAGCTGGGAGTTAGCGGGAGAGGATGAGCAGTTCTTC. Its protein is CASSWELAGEDEQFF.

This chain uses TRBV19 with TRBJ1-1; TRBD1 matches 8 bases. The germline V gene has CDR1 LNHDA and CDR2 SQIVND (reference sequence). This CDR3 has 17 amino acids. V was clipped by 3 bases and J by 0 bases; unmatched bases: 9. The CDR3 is CASSILTGVAVNTEAFF. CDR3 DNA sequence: TGTGCCAGTAGTATCTTGACAGGGGTGGCGGTGAACACTGAAGCTTTCTTT.

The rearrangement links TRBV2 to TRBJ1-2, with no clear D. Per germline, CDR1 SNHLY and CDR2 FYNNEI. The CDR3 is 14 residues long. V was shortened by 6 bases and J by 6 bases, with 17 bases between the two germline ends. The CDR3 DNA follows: TGTGCCAGCAGCAAAACTAACGGTTTAGATGGCTACACCTTC. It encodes CASSKTNGLDGYTF.

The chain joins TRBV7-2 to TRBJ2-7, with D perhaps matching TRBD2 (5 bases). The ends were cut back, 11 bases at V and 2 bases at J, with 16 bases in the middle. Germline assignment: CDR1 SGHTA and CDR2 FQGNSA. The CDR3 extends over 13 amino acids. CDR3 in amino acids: CASKSYGAYEQYF. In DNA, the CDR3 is TGTGCCTCCAAGTCCTACGGGGCCTACGAGCAGTACTTC.

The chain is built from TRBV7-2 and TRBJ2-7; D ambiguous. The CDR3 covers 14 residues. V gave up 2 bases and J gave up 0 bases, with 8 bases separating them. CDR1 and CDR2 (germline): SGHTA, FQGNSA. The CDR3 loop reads CASSLTASSYEQYF. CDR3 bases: TGTGCCAGCAGCTTAACTGCGAGCTCCTACGAGCAGTACTTC.

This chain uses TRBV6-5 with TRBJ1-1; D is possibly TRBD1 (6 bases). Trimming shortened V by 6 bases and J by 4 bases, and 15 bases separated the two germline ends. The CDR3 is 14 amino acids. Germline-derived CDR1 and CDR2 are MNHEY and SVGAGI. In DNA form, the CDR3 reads TGTGCCAGCAGCACAGGGCATCGGGGCACTGAAGCTTTCTTT. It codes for CASSTGHRGTEAFF.

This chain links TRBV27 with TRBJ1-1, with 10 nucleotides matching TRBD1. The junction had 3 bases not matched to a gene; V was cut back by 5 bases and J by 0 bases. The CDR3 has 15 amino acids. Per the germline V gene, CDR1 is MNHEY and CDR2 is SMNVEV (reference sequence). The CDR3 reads CASSTGQGMNTEAFF. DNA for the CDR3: TGTGCCAGCAGTACGGGACAGGGGATGAACACTGAAGCTTTCTTT.

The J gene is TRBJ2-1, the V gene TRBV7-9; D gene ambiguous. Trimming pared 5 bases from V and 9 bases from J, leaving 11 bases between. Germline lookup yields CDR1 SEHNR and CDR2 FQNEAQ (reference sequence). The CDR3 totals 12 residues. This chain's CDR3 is CASSPARGEQFF. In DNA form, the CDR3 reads TGTGCCAGCAGCCCGGCTCGCGGTGAGCAGTTCTTC.

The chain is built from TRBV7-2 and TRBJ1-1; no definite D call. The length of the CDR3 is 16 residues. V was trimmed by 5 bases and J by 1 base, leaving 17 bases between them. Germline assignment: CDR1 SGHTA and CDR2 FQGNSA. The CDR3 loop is CASSQVAFMENTEAFF. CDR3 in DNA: TGTGCCAGCAGCCAGGTGGCATTCATGGAGAACACTGAAGCTTTCTTT.

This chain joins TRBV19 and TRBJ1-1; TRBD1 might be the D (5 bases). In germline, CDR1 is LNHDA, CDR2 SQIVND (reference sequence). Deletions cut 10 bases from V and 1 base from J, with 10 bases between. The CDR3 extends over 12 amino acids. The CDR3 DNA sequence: TGTGCCACTATCCAGGGGAACACTGAAGCTTTCTTT. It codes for CATIQGNTEAFF.

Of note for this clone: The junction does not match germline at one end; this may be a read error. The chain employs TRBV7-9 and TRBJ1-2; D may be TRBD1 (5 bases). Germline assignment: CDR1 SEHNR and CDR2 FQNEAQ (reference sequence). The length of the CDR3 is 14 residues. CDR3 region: CSSSLSAGFYGYTF. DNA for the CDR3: TGTTCCAGCAGCTTGTCTGCAGGGTTCTATGGCTACACCTTC.

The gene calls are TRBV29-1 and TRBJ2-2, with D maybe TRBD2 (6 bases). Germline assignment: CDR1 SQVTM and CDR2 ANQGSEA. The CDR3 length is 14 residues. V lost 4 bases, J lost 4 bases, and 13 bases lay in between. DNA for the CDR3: TGCAGCGTTGGGGTTGGGGGAGGCACCGGGGAGCTGTTTTTT. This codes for CSVGVGGGTGELFF.

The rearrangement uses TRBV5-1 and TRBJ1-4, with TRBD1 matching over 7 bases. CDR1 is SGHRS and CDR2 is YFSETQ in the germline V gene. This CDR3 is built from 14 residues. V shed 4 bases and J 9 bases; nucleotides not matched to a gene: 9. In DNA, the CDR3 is TGCGCCAGCAGCCCGGGACAGTCTTTTAAAAAACTGTTTTTT. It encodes CASSPGQSFKKLFF.

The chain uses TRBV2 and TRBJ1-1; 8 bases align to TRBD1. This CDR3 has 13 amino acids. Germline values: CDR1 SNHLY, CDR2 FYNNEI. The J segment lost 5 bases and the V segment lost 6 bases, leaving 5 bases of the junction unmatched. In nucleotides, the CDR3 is TGTGCCAGCAGGGGAGACAGGGGAACTGAAGCTTTCTTT. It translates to CASRGDRGTEAFF.

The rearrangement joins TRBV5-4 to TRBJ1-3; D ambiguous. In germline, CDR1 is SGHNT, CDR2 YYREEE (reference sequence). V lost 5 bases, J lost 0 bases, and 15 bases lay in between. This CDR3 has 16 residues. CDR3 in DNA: TGTGCCAGCAGTTCACGCTCCGGGTACTCTGGAAACACCATATATTTT. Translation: CASSSRSGYSGNTIYF.

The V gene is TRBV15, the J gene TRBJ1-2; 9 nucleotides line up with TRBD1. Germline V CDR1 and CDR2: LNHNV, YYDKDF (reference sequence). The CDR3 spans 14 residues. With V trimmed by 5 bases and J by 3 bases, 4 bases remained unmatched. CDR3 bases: TGTGCCACCAGCGCACGACAGGGGGACTATGGCTACACCTTC. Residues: CATSARQGDYGYTF.

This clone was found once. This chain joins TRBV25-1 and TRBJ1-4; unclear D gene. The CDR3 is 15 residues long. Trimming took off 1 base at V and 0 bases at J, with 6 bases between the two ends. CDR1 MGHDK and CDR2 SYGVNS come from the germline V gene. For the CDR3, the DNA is TGTGCCAGCAGTGAATTCGGTGCAACTAATGAAAAACTGTTTTTT. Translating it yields CASSEFGATNEKLFF.

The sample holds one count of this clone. The DNA of the CDR3 is TGTGCCAGCAGCTGGACGGAGGATTATGGCTACACCTTC. This sequence encodes CASSWTEDYGYTF. The genes are TRBV5-6 and TRBJ1-2; no reliable D call. The CDR3 has 13 amino acids. Trimming left V 3 bases short and J 5 bases short, with 11 bases between. Germline V gene sequence: CDR1 SGHDT, CDR2 YYEEEE.

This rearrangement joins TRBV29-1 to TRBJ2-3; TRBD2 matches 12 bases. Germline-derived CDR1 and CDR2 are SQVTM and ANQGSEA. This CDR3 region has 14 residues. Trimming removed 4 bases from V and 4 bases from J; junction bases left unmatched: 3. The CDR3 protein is CSVGLAGVPDTQYF. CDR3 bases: TGCAGCGTTGGACTAGCGGGAGTACCAGATACGCAGTATTTT.

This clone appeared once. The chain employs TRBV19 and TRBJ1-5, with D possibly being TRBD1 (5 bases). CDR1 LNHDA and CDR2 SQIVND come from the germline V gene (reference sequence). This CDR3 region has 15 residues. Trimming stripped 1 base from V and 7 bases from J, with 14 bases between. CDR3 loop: CASSIVAGSGQPQHF. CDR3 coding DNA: TGTGCCAGTAGTATAGTGGCAGGCTCAGGGCAGCCCCAGCATTTT.

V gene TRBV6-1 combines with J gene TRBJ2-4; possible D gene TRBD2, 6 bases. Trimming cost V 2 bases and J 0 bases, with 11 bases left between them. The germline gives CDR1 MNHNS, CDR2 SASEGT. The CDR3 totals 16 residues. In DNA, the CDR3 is TGTGCCAGCAGTGAACTTCCGGGACTAGCCAAAAACATTCAGTACTTC. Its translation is CASSELPGLAKNIQYF.

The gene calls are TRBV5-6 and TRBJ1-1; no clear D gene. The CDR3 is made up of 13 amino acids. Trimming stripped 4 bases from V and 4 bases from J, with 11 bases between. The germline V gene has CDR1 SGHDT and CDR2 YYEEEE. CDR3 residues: CASSPNDFTEAFF. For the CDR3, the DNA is TGTGCCAGCAGCCCTAATGACTTCACTGAAGCTTTCTTT.

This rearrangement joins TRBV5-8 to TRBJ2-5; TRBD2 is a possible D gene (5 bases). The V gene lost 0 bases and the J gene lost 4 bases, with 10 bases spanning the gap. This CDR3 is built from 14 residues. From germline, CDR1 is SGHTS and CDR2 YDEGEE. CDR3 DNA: TGTGCCAGCAGCTTGGCCCCGAGGGTAGAGACCCAGTACTTC. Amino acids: CASSLAPRVETQYF. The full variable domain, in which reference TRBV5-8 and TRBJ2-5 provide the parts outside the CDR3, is EAGVTQSPTHLIKTRGQQATLRCSPISGHTSVYWYQQALGLGLQFLLWYDEGEERNRGNFPPRFSGRQFPNYSSELNVNALELEDSALYLCASSLAPRVETQYFGPGTRLLVL.

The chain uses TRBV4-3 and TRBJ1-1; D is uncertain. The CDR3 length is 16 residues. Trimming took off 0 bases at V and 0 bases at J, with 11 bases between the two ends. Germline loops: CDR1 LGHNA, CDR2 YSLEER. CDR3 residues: CASSQETVVMNTEAFF. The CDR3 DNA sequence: TGCGCCAGCAGCCAAGAAACGGTAGTGATGAACACTGAAGCTTTCTTT.

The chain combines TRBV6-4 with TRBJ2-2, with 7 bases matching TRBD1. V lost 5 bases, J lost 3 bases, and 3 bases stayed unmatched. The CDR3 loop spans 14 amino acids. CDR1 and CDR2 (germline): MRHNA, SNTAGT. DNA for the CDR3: TGTGCCAGCAGTTCCGGGACAGACACCGGGGAGCTGTTTTTT. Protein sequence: CASSSGTDTGELFF.

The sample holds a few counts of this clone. CDR3 region: CASSQDRWGENTEAFF. Written as DNA, the CDR3 is TGCGCCAGCAGCCAAGATCGATGGGGAGAGAACACTGAAGCTTTCTTT. The V gene is TRBV4-1, the J gene TRBJ1-1; unclear D gene. Germline V gene lookup returns CDR1 MGHRA and CDR2 YSYEKL. The CDR3 consists of 16 residues. Trimming pared 0 bases from V and 1 base from J, leaving 12 bases between.

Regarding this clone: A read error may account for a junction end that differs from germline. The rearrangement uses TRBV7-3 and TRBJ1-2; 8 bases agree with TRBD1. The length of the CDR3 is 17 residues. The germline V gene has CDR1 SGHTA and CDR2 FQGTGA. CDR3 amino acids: CASSLTGQERANYGYTF. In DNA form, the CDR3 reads TGTGCCAGCAGCCTAACGGGACAGGAGAGGGCTAACTATGGCTACACCTTC.